The T cell receptor beta chain under discussion was sequenced for a study of blood T cell repertoires in COVID-19 (dated by TCRdb to 2020 to 2021). Study-level background: Collaborator samples came from the United States, Italy and Spain and covered acute and convalescent phases of COVID-19. The repertoires were released in a freely available public database intended as a resource for research on the immune response to SARS-CoV-2. The material from the prospective study consisted of cDNA or gDNA derived from T cells, B-cell-depleted T cells, or PBMCs. Samples came from the ongoing ImmuneRACE study (first 160 participants) plus 1,254 subjects from 6 global collaborators. The sample metadata nearly always contained a de-identified subject ID, COVID-19 status, age in years and sex. HLA class I and class II types, where available, came from metadata supplied by the sample provider rather than from assay-based typing. Subjects who had been exposed to COVID-19, were actively infected with it, or had recovered from it provided the deeply sampled blood TCRbeta repertoires that made up the dataset.

Overall results and qualifications from the work: The amount of clinical and demographic metadata varied by source and participant and was provided uncurated.

A note on this clone: The specificity of this receptor is unknown. No much larger clone is present one base from it, and per-base qualities are unavailable.

The collaborating institutions used their own protocols to collect whole blood in K2EDTA tubes. For TCRbeta analysis, collaborators shipped samples in one of three forms: frozen whole blood, isolated PBMCs, or DNA extracted from either of those sample types. TCRbeta CDR3 regions were amplified from genomic DNA by means of the immunoSEQ Assay, a bias-controlled multiplex PCR. As for how the authors treated the data: Nucleated cell counts per sample were estimated from amplification of reference gene primers within the assay. To quantify the absolute abundance of each unique TCRbeta CDR3 rearrangement, sequence reads were collapsed and filtered. For each sample, productive Simpson clonality was calculated as the square root of Simpson's diversity index over productive rearrangements. TCRdb's version of the immuneACCESS table is confined to in-frame rearrangements and falls short of the full clone set. An unresolved V gene accounts for under half of the shortfall where checked; the remainder is of unknown origin. D and trimming were read from the DNA, whereas the V and J calls and clone size are those reported in that table. The sample table lists about 62,000 clones, 88% of them with a count of one. The ten top clones hold about 3.8% of the sample.

Based on the germline V gene (reference sequence), the CDR1 and CDR2 sequences are MNHNY and SVGAGI. The CDR3 measures 15 amino acids from cysteine to phenylalanine. CDR3 DNA is the only sequence kept; it has 45 bases, read in frame from the first base. V and J lose 0 bases and 4 bases, and a span of 13 bases separates them. The receptor's source is a human donor in a cohort sampled during active COVID-19. The chain uses TRBV6-6 and TRBJ2-7; the D region possibly corresponds to TRBD2 (5 bases align). The sample was peripheral blood. The CDR3: CASSYSVPAEYEQYF. In nucleotide form, the sequence is TGTGCCAGCAGTTACTCAGTTCCAGCGGAATACGAGCAGTACTTC.